This T cell receptor beta chain was sequenced for a study of T-cell reconstitution after alpha-beta-depleted transplantation in children. Unique molecular identifiers featured in how the TCRbeta library was prepared. In TCRdb, the PCR reads were re-called with MiXCR into one record per CDR3 protein. The sample has around 440,000 distinct CDR3 sequences, 8% to 11% seen once. This clonotype occurred many times. As yet, its antigen is unknown. Germline V gene data show CDR1 as SGHRS and CDR2 as YFSETQ. Trimming left V 2 bases short and J 8 bases short, with 19 bases between. CDR3 length: 15 amino acids. Study findings and constraints: Newly generated T cells supplied most T-cell counts and diversity one year post-transplant. Several hundred rapidly expanded clones from non-depleted graft cells reportedly supplied alpha-beta T cells about two months post-transplant. Recipient T cells and thymic progenitors that survived gave rise to the high TCRbeta diversity observed at day 60 in some patients.

V usage is TRBV5-1 and J usage is TRBJ1-1; unclear D gene. This receptor was taken from a child younger than 10 with inherited bone marrow failure, due to receive a stem cell transplant. The specimen was PBMCs, collected before TCRalphabeta/CD19-depleted stem cell transplant. The CDR3 spells CASSFRTDGLEEAFF. CDR3 coding DNA: TGCGCCAGCAGCTTTCGTACGGACGGATTGGAAGAAGCTTTCTTT.